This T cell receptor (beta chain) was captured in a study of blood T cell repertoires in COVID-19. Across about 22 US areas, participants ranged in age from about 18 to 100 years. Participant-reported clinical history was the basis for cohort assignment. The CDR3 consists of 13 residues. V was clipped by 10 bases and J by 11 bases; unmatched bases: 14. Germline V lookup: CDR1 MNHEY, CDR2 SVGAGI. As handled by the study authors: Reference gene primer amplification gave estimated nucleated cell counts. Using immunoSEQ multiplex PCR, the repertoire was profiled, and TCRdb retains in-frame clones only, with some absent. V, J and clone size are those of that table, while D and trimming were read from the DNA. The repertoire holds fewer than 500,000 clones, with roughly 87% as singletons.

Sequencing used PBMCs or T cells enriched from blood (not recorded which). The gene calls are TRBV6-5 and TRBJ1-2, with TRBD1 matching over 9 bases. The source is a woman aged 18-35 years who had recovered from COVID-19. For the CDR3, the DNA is TGTGCCACCCTACGGACCACAGGGGGCGGTTACACCTTC. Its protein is CATLRTTGGGYTF.